The T cell receptor beta chain under discussion was sequenced for a study of blood T cell repertoires in COVID-19. The study drew participants aged about 18 to 89 years from 20 to 30 US areas. In the original workflow: Researchers report that nucleated cell counts were estimated from reference gene primer amplification. The assay was immunoSEQ multiplex PCR, and TCRdb's table has in-frame clones only and misses some. V, J and clone size are those of that table, while D and trimming were read from the DNA. The data contain more than 300,000 clones, around 86% of them seen just once; the ten biggest clones take up about 4.1%. The J segment lost 10 bases and the V segment lost 5 bases, leaving 4 bases of the junction unmatched. The CDR3 has 13 residues. Per the germline V gene, CDR1 is SGHDN and CDR2 is FVKESK.

The receptor was isolated from a man younger than 40 who had recovered from COVID-19. The chain links TRBV14 to TRBJ2-1, with 11 bases fitting TRBD2. Source material: PBMCs or T cells enriched from blood (not recorded which). The CDR3 sequence is CASSGWTSGEQFF. Written as DNA, the CDR3 is TGTGCCAGCAGCGGGTGGACTAGCGGGGAGCAGTTCTTC. Full variable domain (remainder filled in from reference TRBV14 and TRBJ2-1): EAGVTQFPSHSVIEKGQTVTLRCDPISGHDNLYWYRRVMGKEIKFLLHFVKESKQDESGMPNNRFLAERTGGTYSTLKVQPAELEDSGVYFCASSGWTSGEQFFGPGTRLTVL.